Here is one T cell receptor (beta chain) with its context. It was RNA transcripts that yielded the amplified TCR beta CDR3 regions. The primer set for the first-round RT-PCR of the TCR CDR3 was HTBI. MiXCR was run by TCRdb on the multiplex PCR reads, yielding one entry per CDR3 protein. Of approximately 640,000 distinct CDR3 sequences listed, 45% were seen once; the top ten hold about 7.7%. Germline lookup yields CDR1 SGHAT and CDR2 FQDESV (reference sequence). The CDR3 contains 15 residues. Between the trimmed V and J ends, which lost 4 bases and 1 base, there was a span of 8 bases. This specimen comes from a study of T cells in Graves' hyperthyroidism and ophthalmopathy.

This sequence was found in an adult man with Graves' disease, either hyperthyroidism or ophthalmopathy (not recorded which). The rearrangement uses TRBV11-1 and TRBJ1-6; D may be TRBD1 (6 bases). The sample comprised peripheral blood or thyroid tissue (not recorded which). CDR3 protein: CASSSTGSYNSPLHF. The DNA for the CDR3 is TGTGCCAGCAGCTCTACAGGGTCCTATAATTCACCCCTCCACTTT.